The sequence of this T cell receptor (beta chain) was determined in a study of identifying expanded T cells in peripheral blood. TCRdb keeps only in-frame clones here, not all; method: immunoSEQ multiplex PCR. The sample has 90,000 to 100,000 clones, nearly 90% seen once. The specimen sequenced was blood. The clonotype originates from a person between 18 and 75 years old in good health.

CDR3 nucleotides: TGTGCCAGCAACGCTCGGAGGGGTTATGGCTACACCTTC. Protein product: CASNARRGYGYTF. The chain combines TRBV6-5 with TRBJ1-2; D possibly corresponds to TRBD1 (5 bases). CDR3 length equals 13 residues. From germline, CDR1 is MNHEY and CDR2 SVGAGI. V shed 7 bases and J shed 5 bases, with 14 bases lying between them.